This paragraph reports one T cell receptor beta chain. Germline V gene data show CDR1 as MNHEY and CDR2 as SVGAGI. The CDR3 loop spans 14 amino acids. The V gene end was trimmed by 5 bases and the J gene end by 3 bases; junction bases not matched to a gene: 4. The protocol was immunoSEQ multiplex PCR, while the TCRdb copy is restricted to in-frame clones and leaves out a portion. The top ten clones hold 5.1% of a sample with around 77,000 clones, 75% to 90% of them seen once. These data originate in a study of blood T cell repertoires in COVID-19. The chain combines TRBV6-5 with TRBJ1-5; 7 nucleotides align to TRBD1. The sequencing sample was made of peripheral blood. This receptor was identified in an elderly man with acute or convalescent COVID-19. CDR3 coding DNA: TGTGCCAGCAGTCCAGGGGGAACCAATCAGCCCCAGCATTTT. Amino acid sequence: CASSPGGTNQPQHF.